The entry that follows covers one T cell receptor beta chain sequence. The antigen remains undetermined. The CDR3 covers 16 residues. The authors ran a second PCR of about 7 to 11 cycles using a sample-barcoded 5' primer and a J-beta primer mix. TCRdb re-analysed the 5' RACE reads in MiXCR, keeping a single row per CDR3 protein. The repertoire holds hundreds of thousands of distinct CDR3 sequences, with less than 80% as singletons. This sample was taken from a study of blood T cells in healthy people across ages. Study-level points and caveats: Older individuals had lower TCR beta diversity per million T cells (the decline was roughly linear).

The specimen was blood. The sequence came from a man between 25 and 39 years old in good health. This chain joins TRBV21-1 and TRBJ2-3; whether TRBD2, the table's D call, matches the DNA was not checked. TRBV21-1 is reported as a pseudogene. The chain's CDR3 is CARPGTSAPSTDTQYF. The CDR3 DNA reads as TGTGCCAGACCCGGGACTAGCGCGCCGAGCACAGATACGCAGTATTTT.